A selection of T cell receptor beta chains follows, all from one sample in a study of T cell clones after liver transplantation. TCRdb's table, derived via immunoSEQ multiplex PCR, lists solely in-frame clones and lacks some. Of some 120,000 clones in the sample, about nine tenths were seen once. The source material was CD4+ T cells from blood, sampled 12 months after liver transplant. The source is a human patient who received a liver transplant. Some T cells may have come from the graft donor. Both conserved end residues are part of each CDR3. The D gene is left open where the match is weak. Where a row states a size, it is once, few, many or the class of an expanded clone; other rows omit it.

CDR3 DNA: TGCGCCAGCAGCTTGGAACTAGCGGGAGTTGGGGTATACAATGAGCAGTTCTTC
CDR3 protein: CASSLELAGVGVYNEQFF
V gene: TRBV5-1
D gene: TRBD2
J gene: TRBJ2-1
clone size: NA

CDR3 DNA: TGTGCCAGCAGCGAGGGACAGGGGGCATTCGATACGCAGTATTTT
CDR3 protein: CASSEGQGAFDTQYF
V gene: TRBV7-9
D gene: TRBD1
J gene: TRBJ2-3
clone size: NA

CDR3 DNA: TGCGCCAGCAGCCGCCTAACAGGGCTCTACGAGCAGTACTTC
CDR3 protein: CASSRLTGLYEQYF
V gene: TRBV4-1
D gene: NA
J gene: TRBJ2-7
clone size: once

CDR3 DNA: TGTGCCAGCAGCTTGGCCCCGTCGGGGGTAGGCACAGATACGCAGTATTTT
CDR3 protein: CASSLAPSGVGTDTQYF
V gene: TRBV5-6
D gene: NA
J gene: TRBJ2-3
clone size: NA

CDR3 DNA: TGTGCCAGCAGCCCCCCTAGCGGGGGGCGCGAGCAGTACTTC
CDR3 protein: CASSPPSGGREQYF
V gene: TRBV7-9
D gene: TRBD2
J gene: TRBJ2-7
clone size: NA

CDR3 DNA: TGTGCCAGCAGCCCAGGGGGCAGGGGAAATGAGCAGTTCTTC
CDR3 protein: CASSPGGRGNEQFF
V gene: TRBV7-3
D gene: TRBD1
J gene: TRBJ2-1
clone size: NA

CDR3 DNA: TGTGCCAGTAGTATCGCTGGGGAGGGCAATCAGCCCCAGCATTTT
CDR3 protein: CASSIAGEGNQPQHF
V gene: TRBV19
D gene: NA
J gene: TRBJ1-5
clone size: NA

CDR3 DNA: TGCAGCGTTGAAATATGGAAAGAGAACACTGAAGCTTTCTTT
CDR3 protein: CSVEIWKENTEAFF
V gene: TRBV29-1
D gene: NA
J gene: TRBJ1-1
clone size: NA

CDR3 DNA: TGTGCCAGCAGCCGCAGAGGAGAAAAACTGTTTTTT
CDR3 protein: CASSRRGEKLFF
V gene: TRBV11-3
D gene: NA
J gene: TRBJ1-4
clone size: NA

CDR3 DNA: TGTGCCAGCAGCCAAGATTACGGGCGCAATGAAAAACTGTTTTTT
CDR3 protein: CASSQDYGRNEKLFF
V gene: TRBV4-2
D gene: NA
J gene: TRBJ1-4
clone size: few

CDR3 DNA: TGTGCCAGCGCATTGAGGCGGGATTCAAACTACGAGCAGTACTTC
CDR3 protein: CASALRRDSNYEQYF
V gene: TRBV7-3
D gene: NA
J gene: TRBJ2-7
clone size: NA

CDR3 DNA: TGTGCCAGCAGTTTAGGACGAGCGTTTAGCGGGGTAACGTCCTACAATGAGCAGTTCTTC
CDR3 protein: CASSLGRAFSGVTSYNEQFF
V gene: TRBV28
D gene: TRBD2
J gene: TRBJ2-1
clone size: NA

CDR3 DNA: TGTGCCAGCAGCTTGAGGCTAGCGGAGACTAGCACAGATACGCAGTATTTT
CDR3 protein: CASSLRLAETSTDTQYF
V gene: TRBV5-4
D gene: TRBD2
J gene: TRBJ2-3
clone size: NA

CDR3 DNA: TGTGCCAGCAGTGAATATAGGACTGAAGCTTTCTTT
CDR3 protein: CASSEYRTEAFF
V gene: TRBV6-1
D gene: NA
J gene: TRBJ1-1
clone size: NA

CDR3 DNA: TGCGCCAGCAGCCGCGGGAGGCGGGAGGGCCTGCAGGGCACAGATACGCAGTATTTT
CDR3 protein: CASSRGRREGLQGTDTQYF
V gene: TRBV5-1
D gene: TRBD2
J gene: TRBJ2-3
clone size: NA

CDR3 DNA: TGTGCCAGCAGCTTTTCTGCCTACGAGCAGTACTTC
CDR3 protein: CASSFSAYEQYF
V gene: TRBV7-9
D gene: NA
J gene: TRBJ2-7
clone size: NA

CDR3 DNA: TGTGCCTGGATGGGCTCGGACAGGGCGCATTCGCCCTACGAGCAGTACTTC
CDR3 protein: CAWMGSDRAHSPYEQYF
V gene: TRBV30
D gene: TRBD1
J gene: TRBJ2-7
clone size: NA

CDR3 DNA: TGTGCCAGCAGCGGCCCCACCGGGGGCTTTAGGACAGATACGCAGTATTTT
CDR3 protein: CASSGPTGGFRTDTQYF
V gene: TRBV7-2
D gene: NA
J gene: TRBJ2-3
clone size: once

CDR3 DNA: TGTGCCAGCAGCCAAGATTTGGGACAAGGAGATGGCTACACCTTC
CDR3 protein: CASSQDLGQGDGYTF
V gene: TRBV4-2
D gene: NA
J gene: TRBJ1-2
clone size: NA

CDR3 DNA: TGTGCCTGGATGAATCTGGGGAATGAGCAGTTCTTC
CDR3 protein: CAWMNLGNEQFF
V gene: TRBV30
D gene: NA
J gene: TRBJ2-1
clone size: NA

CDR3 DNA: TGTGCCAGTAGCCCCATGGGACAACAGAACACTGAAGCTTTCTTT
CDR3 protein: CASSPMGQQNTEAFF
V gene: TRBV19
D gene: NA
J gene: TRBJ1-1
clone size: NA

CDR3 DNA: TGTGCCAGCAGTGAATTGGGGGTGACCCAGTACTTC
CDR3 protein: CASSELGVTQYF
V gene: TRBV6-1
D gene: NA
J gene: TRBJ2-5
clone size: NA